This T cell receptor beta chain was obtained from a study of blood T cell repertoires in COVID-19. Across the whole study: COVID-19 samples, acute and convalescent, were from the United States, Italy and Spain.

Clones were read by immunoSEQ multiplex PCR, and TCRdb kept only the in-frame ones, dropping some. The table has about 310,000 clones, 85% seen once. V gave up 4 bases and J gave up 2 bases, with 11 bases separating them. Germline V lookup: CDR1 KGHDR, CDR2 SFDVKD. CDR3 size: 15 residues. This clone was counted only a few times. The chain couples TRBV24-1 to TRBJ2-1; the D gene is possibly TRBD1 (6 bases). Material for sequencing was PBMCs or T cells enriched from blood (not recorded which). The sequence was collected from a woman between 25 and 40 years old who had been exposed to COVID-19. This CDR3 reads CATSDPRGPYNEQFF. In DNA, the CDR3 is TGTGCCACCAGTGACCCCAGGGGTCCCTACAATGAGCAGTTCTTC.